Presented here are 27 T cell receptor beta chains from one specimen sequenced in a study of identical twins. A single record per CDR3 protein comes from TCRdb applying MiXCR to the 5' RACE reads. Of roughly 480,000 distinct CDR3 sequences in the sample, 20% to 25% were seen once. These same data were also listed under a study on T cells expressing NK-cell markers.

The sequencing sample was made of CD4+ T cells sorted from blood. These TCRs come from a woman aged 18-29 years in good health.

V usage is TRBV5-1 and J usage is TRBJ2-7; possibly TRBD2 for D (7 bases). CDR1 SGHRS and CDR2 YFSETQ come from the germline V gene. This CDR3 region has 16 residues. V lost 2 bases and J lost 4, with 19 bases in between. The CDR3 region is CASSFRSGGLLYEQYF. CDR3 sequence (DNA): TGCGCCAGCAGCTTTAGGTCGGGGGGCCTCCTGTACGAGCAGTACTTC. Based on the CDR3 plus reference TRBV5-1 and TRBJ2-7, the full variable domain is KAGVTQTPRYLIKTRGQQVTLSCSPISGHRSVSWYQQTPGQGLQFLFEYFSETQRNKGNFPGRFSGRQFSNSRSEMNVSTLELGDSALYLCASSFRSGGLLYEQYFGPGTRLTVT.

This clonotype was observed once. This chain connects TRBV20-1 to TRBJ2-5; D ambiguous. V gave up 3 bases and J gave up 1 base, with 9 bases separating them. Germline V gene lookup returns CDR1 DFQATT and CDR2 SNEGSKA (reference sequence). The CDR3 contains 13 residues. DNA for the CDR3: TGCAGTGCTAGTAAAAGTACCCAAGAGACCCAGTACTTC. It is translated as CSASKSTQETQYF.

This chain connects TRBV5-1 to TRBJ2-3, with 12 bases aligning to TRBD2. The V gene end was trimmed by 4 bases and the J gene end by 6 bases; junction bases not matched to a gene: 9. The CDR3 runs 16 residues. Germline V gene lookup returns CDR1 SGHRS and CDR2 YFSETQ. The CDR3 is CASSLMTSGSTDTQYF. The CDR3 DNA sequence: TGCGCCAGCAGCCTCATGACTAGCGGGAGTACGGATACGCAGTATTTT. Full variable domain (missing parts from reference TRBV5-1 and TRBJ2-3): KAGVTQTPRYLIKTRGQQVTLSCSPISGHRSVSWYQQTPGQGLQFLFEYFSETQRNKGNFPGRFSGRQFSNSRSEMNVSTLELGDSALYLCASSLMTSGSTDTQYFGPGTRLTVL.

J is TRBJ1-5 and V is TRBV20-1; D unclear. The CDR3 covers 12 residues. Trimming shortened V by 1 base and J by 6 bases, and 7 bases separated the two germline ends. Germline V CDR1 and CDR2: DFQATT, SNEGSKA (reference sequence). The DNA of the CDR3 is TGCAGTGCTAGAGCTTTTGGTCAGCCCCAGCATTTT. As protein: CSARAFGQPQHF.

The chain has TRBV6-1 and TRBJ1-2; no firm D call. Germline values: CDR1 MNHNS, CDR2 SASEGT. With 6 bases removed from V and 4 bases from J, the gap between germline ends came to 12 bases. The CDR3 has 13 residues. CDR3 coding DNA: TGTGCCAGCAGCCCCGACCTTGCCTATGGCTACACCTTC. Residues: CASSPDLAYGYTF.

This chain uses TRBV21-1 with TRBJ2-1. TRBV21-1 is a known pseudogene. CDR3 size: 14 residues. The CDR3 DNA reads as TGTGCCAGCAGCAAAGCGCCGGGCATCAATGAGCAGTTCTTC. Translating gives CASSKAPGINEQFF.

This clonotype was found many times. The rearrangement links TRBV12-3 or TRBV12-4 to TRBJ1-2; D is perhaps TRBD1 (5 bases). V lost 5 bases and J lost 2, with 9 bases in between. The CDR3 length is 13 residues. CDR3 sequence: CASSQQVNYGYTF. Here the CDR3 DNA reads TGTGCCAGCAGTCAACAGGTCAACTATGGCTACACCTTC.

This sequence joins TRBV20-1 and TRBJ2-7; TRBD2 is a possible D gene (5 bases). V lost 5 bases to trimming and J lost 7 bases, with 30 bases between them. The CDR3 runs 17 residues. Germline lookup yields CDR1 DFQATT and CDR2 SNEGSKA (reference sequence). CDR3 protein: CSARGLRRNTALSEQYF. The CDR3 nucleotides read TGCAGTGCTCGAGGACTTCGACGTAACACGGCTTTAAGTGAGCAGTACTTC.

This clonotype was counted once. The rearrangement uses TRBV2 and TRBJ1-2, with D possibly matching TRBD1 (6 bases). The CDR3 is 12 residues long. With 7 bases removed from V and 4 bases from J, the gap between germline ends came to 10 bases. Looked up from germline, CDR1 is SNHLY and CDR2 is FYNNEI. CDR3 region: CASIRGLYGYTF. The CDR3, as DNA: TGTGCCAGCATCCGGGGGCTCTATGGCTACACCTTC.

This clonotype was seen just once. The chain has TRBV9 and TRBJ2-1; D may be TRBD1 (8 bases). V lost 4 bases and J 9 bases, leaving 20 bases between the germline ends. The CDR3 is 15 amino acids. The germline V gene encodes CDR1 SGDLS and CDR2 YYNGEE. The CDR3 loop is CASSSTGGVAVEQFF. DNA of the CDR3: TGTGCCAGCAGCAGTACAGGGGGGGTCGCAGTTGAGCAGTTCTTC.

The gene calls are TRBV20-1 and TRBJ2-1; D might be TRBD1 (8 bases). Germline V gene data show CDR1 as DFQATT and CDR2 as SNEGSKA (reference sequence). V gave up 4 bases and J gave up 12 bases, with 13 bases separating them. The CDR3 extends over 11 amino acids. CDR3 sequence reads: CSATTGEGQFF. In DNA, the CDR3 is TGCAGTGCTACGACAGGGGAGGGGCAGTTCTTC.

This clonotype was detected only a few times. The rearrangement links TRBV6-5 to TRBJ1-2, with a possible D match to TRBD1 (5 bases). The germline gives CDR1 MNHEY, CDR2 SVGAGI. The V end was cut by 2 bases, the J end by 4 bases, with 11 bases between. The CDR3 has 14 residues. This CDR3 is CASSYDSHFYGYTF. The CDR3 region has the DNA TGTGCCAGCAGTTACGACAGTCATTTCTATGGCTACACCTTC.

The chain joins TRBV6-5 to TRBJ2-2; D assignment may be TRBD1 or TRBD2 (5 bases each). Trimming shortened V by 1 base and J by 4 bases, and 10 bases separated the two germline ends. CDR3 length: 15 amino acids. Germline-derived CDR1 and CDR2 are MNHEY and SVGAGI. The CDR3 reads CASSYLGRGTGELFF. DNA of the CDR3: TGTGCCAGCAGTTACTTGGGACGGGGCACCGGGGAGCTGTTTTTT.

The genes are TRBV20-1 and TRBJ2-1, with 12 nucleotides matching TRBD2. The CDR3 totals 15 residues. Germline CDR1 is DFQATT and CDR2 is SNEGSKA (reference sequence). V was pared by 3 bases and J by 6 bases, with 6 bases of the junction left unmatched. CDR3 sequence reads: CSARYLAGGFNEQFF. The CDR3 DNA reads TGCAGTGCTAGGTACCTAGCGGGGGGGTTCAATGAGCAGTTCTTC.

This clonotype was picked up a small number of times. The chain joins TRBV20-1 to TRBJ2-4; D is undetermined. Germline CDR1 and CDR2: DFQATT and SNEGSKA (reference sequence). The V end lost 3 bases, the J end lost 8 bases, and 14 bases lay between the germline ends. The CDR3 loop spans 13 amino acids. Here the CDR3 reads CSARMPGVDIQYF. The CDR3 nucleotides read TGCAGTGCTAGGATGCCTGGGGTAGACATTCAGTACTTC.

This rearrangement joins TRBV12-5 to TRBJ2-2; D remains unclear. V was clipped by 1 base and J by 0 bases, with 0 bases between them. CDR3 length equals 13 residues. Per the germline V gene, CDR1 is LGHNT and CDR2 is FRNRAP. CDR3 DNA: TGTGCTAGTGGTTTGGCGAACACCGGGGAGCTGTTTTTT. Its protein is CASGLANTGELFF.

The genes are TRBV7-6 and TRBJ2-3; no definite D call. Germline lookup yields CDR1 SGHVS and CDR2 FNYEAQ. This CDR3 region has 14 residues. V was pared by 5 bases and J by 4 bases, with 13 bases between. The CDR3 bases are TGTGCCAGCAGCCCACCTTTCAGGTCAGATACGCAGTATTTT. Translating it yields CASSPPFRSDTQYF.

This chain joins TRBV10-3 and TRBJ2-7; 12 bases line up with TRBD2. The germline V gene encodes CDR1 ENHRY and CDR2 SYGVKD. This CDR3 has 16 residues. V lost 6 bases to trimming and J lost 2 bases; unmatched junction nucleotides: 8. CDR3 region: CAISQGLAGQTYEQYF. For the CDR3, the DNA is TGTGCCATCAGCCAGGGACTAGCGGGCCAAACCTACGAGCAGTACTTC.

In its sample, this clonotype was seen a few times. V and J are TRBV7-2 and TRBJ2-1; 15 nucleotides align to TRBD2. J lost 7 bases, V lost 2 bases, and 3 bases had no gene match. The germline CDR1 and CDR2 sequences are SGHTA and FQGNSA. The CDR3 has 16 amino acids. CDR3 DNA sequence: TGTGCCAGCAGCTTACAAGGGACTAGCGGGGGGAATGAGCAGTTCTTC. Its translation is CASSLQGTSGGNEQFF.

This chain links TRBV18 with TRBJ2-1, with 9 bases lining up with TRBD1. Germline V gene data show CDR1 as KGHSH and CDR2 as LQKENI. V lost 0 bases, J lost 6 bases, and 0 bases stayed unmatched. CDR3 size: 14 residues. CDR3 region: CASSPPTGGNEQFF. The CDR3 DNA reads TGTGCCAGCTCACCACCGACAGGGGGCAATGAGCAGTTCTTC. Full variable domain (rest looked up from reference TRBV18 and TRBJ2-1): NAGVMQNPRHLVRRRGQEARLRCSPMKGHSHVYWYRQLPEEGLKFMVYLQKENIIDESGMPKERFSAEFPKEGPSILRIQQVVRGDSAAYFCASSPPTGGNEQFFGPGTRLTVL.

This chain connects TRBV12-3 or TRBV12-4 to TRBJ1-4; D perhaps matches TRBD1 (5 bases). The V end was cut by 4 bases, the J end by 6 bases, with 15 bases between. CDR3 size: 15 residues. In nucleotides, the CDR3 is TGTGCCAGCAGTTCGGCCCGGGACGCACATGAAAAACTGTTTTTT. This translates into CASSSARDAHEKLFF.

V gene TRBV18 combines with J gene TRBJ2-7; TRBD2 is a possible D gene (6 bases). The CDR3 has 15 amino acids. CDR1 and CDR2 (germline): KGHSH, LQKENI. The germline V and J ends were trimmed by 2 bases and 2 bases, with 13 bases remaining between them. Written as DNA, the CDR3 is TGTGCCAGCTCACCAGGGGGGATAGCGGCCTACGAGCAGTACTTC. As protein: CASSPGGIAAYEQYF.

The CDR3 loop is CSVEDPPGSPGDTQYF. The DNA of the CDR3 is TGCAGCGTTGAAGACCCACCCGGGTCTCCAGGGGATACGCAGTATTTT. This chain links TRBV29-1 with TRBJ2-3; D is perhaps TRBD1 (5 bases). This CDR3 is built from 16 residues. V was trimmed by 0 bases and J by 6 bases, leaving 19 bases between them. The germline V gene encodes CDR1 SQVTM and CDR2 ANQGSEA.

The J gene is TRBJ1-5, the V gene TRBV25-1; 11 positions match TRBD1. Trimming cost V 6 bases and J 3 bases; bases outside gene matches: 4. Germline V CDR1 and CDR2: MGHDK, SYGVNS. The CDR3 is 15 residues long. The CDR3, as DNA: TGTGCCAGCAGAGGGACAGGGGGTCCCAATCAGCCCCAGCATTTT. Its translation: CASRGTGGPNQPQHF. The full variable domain, rest sourced from reference TRBV25-1 and TRBJ1-5, is EADIYQTPRYLVIGTGKKITLECSQTMGHDKMYWYQQDPGMELHLIHYSYGVNSTEKGDLSSESTVSRIRTEHFPLTLESARPSHTSQYLCASRGTGGPNQPQHFGDGTRLSIL.

This sequence joins TRBV3-1 and TRBJ2-3; 11 bases map to TRBD2. Germline V CDR1 and CDR2: LGHDT, YNNKEL (reference sequence). V was pared by 11 bases and J by 5 bases, with 21 bases of the junction left unmatched. The CDR3 is 18 amino acids. This CDR3 is CASSLEIYSGGAEDTQYF. In nucleotides, the CDR3 is TGTGCCTCCAGCCTGGAAATTTATAGCGGGGGGGCCGAAGATACGCAGTATTTT.

This chain joins TRBV20-1 and TRBJ1-6, with D perhaps matching TRBD1 (5 bases). Germline CDR1 reads DFQATT; CDR2 reads SNEGSKA (reference sequence). Trimming took off 0 bases at V and 10 bases at J, with 13 bases between the two ends. This CDR3 has 14 amino acids. CDR3 region: CSARDQGGESPLHF. The CDR3 region has the DNA TGCAGTGCTAGAGATCAGGGTGGGGAGTCACCCCTCCACTTT.

CDR3 in amino acids: CASNSRTSGASEQYF. CDR3 DNA: TGTGCCAGCAACTCCCGGACTAGCGGGGCTAGCGAGCAGTACTTC. The chain links TRBV6-1 to TRBJ2-7; 12 bases fit TRBD2. The CDR3 has 15 amino acids. The V segment lost 7 bases and the J segment 6 bases; nucleotides outside the gene matches: 10. CDR1 and CDR2 (germline): MNHNS, SASEGT.